This T cell receptor beta chain was captured in a study of identifying expanded T cells in peripheral blood. Study-wide results and caveats: Clone count variance between approximately two-week samples rose with total template count.

With respect to this clone: Antigen specificity is unknown.

From germline, CDR1 is MNHEY and CDR2 SVGAGI. The CDR3 spans 15 residues. V lost 6 bases and J 7 bases, leaving 16 bases between the germline ends. Sequencing used immunoSEQ multiplex PCR; TCRdb keeps in-frame clones, though not all of them. Among more than 50,000 clones listed, around 86% were seen once. During the collection period, no donor immune events like infections were recorded. This clonotype was obtained from a person aged 18 to 70 in good health. Sequencing input: blood. V and J are TRBV6-5 and TRBJ1-6, with a weak D call TRBD1 (6 bases). The CDR3 region is CASRDLTGGNSPLHF. DNA of the CDR3: TGTGCCAGCAGAGACCTGACAGGCGGGAATTCACCCCTCCACTTT.